Included here is one T cell receptor (beta chain) sequence, with context. The antigen remains undetermined. V lost 2 bases and J lost 5, with 10 bases in between. Germline values: CDR1 MNHEY, CDR2 SVGAGI. The CDR3 sequence is 13 residues long. PBMCs that had been cryopreserved were the source of about 2 micrograms of genomic DNA for TCR beta libraries. TCRdb's table, derived via immunoSEQ multiplex PCR, lists solely in-frame clones and lacks some. The data contain more than 300,000 clones, 80% of them singletons. This entry comes from a study of cytotoxic CD8 clonotypes in ibrutinib-treated CLL. Turning to the study itself: Each sample contained, on average, approximately 270,000 productive templates and tens of thousands of productive rearrangements.

Notes on the study in general: Public clonotypes were seen rarely and were contracted or stable on treatment. Clonality was elevated at ibrutinib response and had returned toward baseline at progression.

This sequence joins TRBV6-5 and TRBJ2-7; D remains ambiguous. The sample in question was PBMCs, obtained before ibrutinib treatment. The TCR originated in a human donor with chronic lymphocytic leukemia. CDR3 sequence reads: CASSYGRLNEQYF. The CDR3 coding sequence is TGTGCCAGCAGTTACGGCAGGTTGAACGAGCAGTACTTC.